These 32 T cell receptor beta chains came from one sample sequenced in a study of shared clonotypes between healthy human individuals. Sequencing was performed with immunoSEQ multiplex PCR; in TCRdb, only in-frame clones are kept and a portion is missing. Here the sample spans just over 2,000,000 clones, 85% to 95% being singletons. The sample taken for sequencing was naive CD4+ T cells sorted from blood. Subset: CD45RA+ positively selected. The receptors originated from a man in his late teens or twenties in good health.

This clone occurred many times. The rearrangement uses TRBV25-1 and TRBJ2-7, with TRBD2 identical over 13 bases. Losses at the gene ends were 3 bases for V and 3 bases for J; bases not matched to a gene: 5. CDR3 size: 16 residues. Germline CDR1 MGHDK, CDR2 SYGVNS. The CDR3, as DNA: TGTGCCAGCAGTGACGGACTAGCGGGGGCCCTCTACGAGCAGTACTTC. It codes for CASSDGLAGALYEQYF.

CDR3 sequence: CAISGLAMGETQYF. CDR3 nucleotide sequence: TGTGCCATCAGCGGACTAGCGATGGGGGAGACCCAGTACTTC. V is TRBV10-3 and J is TRBJ2-5, with 9 bases fitting TRBD2. Germline loops: CDR1 ENHRY, CDR2 SYGVKD. J lost 5 bases, V lost 6 bases, and 7 bases had no gene match. The CDR3 loop spans 14 amino acids.

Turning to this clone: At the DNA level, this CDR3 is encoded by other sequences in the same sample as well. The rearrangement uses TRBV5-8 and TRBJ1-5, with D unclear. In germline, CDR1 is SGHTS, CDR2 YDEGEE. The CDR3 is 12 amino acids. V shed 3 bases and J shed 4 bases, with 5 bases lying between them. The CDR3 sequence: CASSSQNQPQHF. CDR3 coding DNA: TGTGCCAGCAGCTCACAGAATCAGCCCCAGCATTTT.

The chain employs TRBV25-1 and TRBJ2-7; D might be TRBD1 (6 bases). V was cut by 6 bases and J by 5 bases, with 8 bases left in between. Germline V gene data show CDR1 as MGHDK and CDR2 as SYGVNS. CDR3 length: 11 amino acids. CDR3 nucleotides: TGTGCCAGCAGCACAGGGAACGAGCAGTACTTC. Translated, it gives CASSTGNEQYF.

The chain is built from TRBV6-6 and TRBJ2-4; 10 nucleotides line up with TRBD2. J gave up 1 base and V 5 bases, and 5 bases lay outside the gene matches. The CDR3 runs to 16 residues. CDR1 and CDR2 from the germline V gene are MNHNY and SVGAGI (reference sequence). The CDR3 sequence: CASSGRLAGAKNIQYF. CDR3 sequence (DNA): TGTGCCAGCAGTGGACGACTAGCGGGCGCCAAAAACATTCAGTACTTC.

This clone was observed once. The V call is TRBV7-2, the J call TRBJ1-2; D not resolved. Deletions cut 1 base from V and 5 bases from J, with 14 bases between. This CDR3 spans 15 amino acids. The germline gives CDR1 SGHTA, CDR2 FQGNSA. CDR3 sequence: CASSLEVSGIYGYTF. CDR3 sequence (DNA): TGTGCCAGCAGCTTAGAGGTGTCGGGAATATATGGCTACACCTTC.

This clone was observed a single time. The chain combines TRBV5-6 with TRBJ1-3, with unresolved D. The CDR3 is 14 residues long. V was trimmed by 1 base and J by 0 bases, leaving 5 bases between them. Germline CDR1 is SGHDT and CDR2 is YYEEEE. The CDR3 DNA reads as TGTGCCAGCAGCTTGTTTAGCTCTGGAAACACCATATATTTT. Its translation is CASSLFSSGNTIYF.

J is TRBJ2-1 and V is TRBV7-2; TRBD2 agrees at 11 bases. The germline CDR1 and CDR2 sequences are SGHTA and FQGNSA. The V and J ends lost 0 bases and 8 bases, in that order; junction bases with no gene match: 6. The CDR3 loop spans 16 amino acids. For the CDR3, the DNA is TGTGCCAGCAGCTTAGCCGGGACTAGCGGTATGGATGAGCAGTTCTTC. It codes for CASSLAGTSGMDEQFF.

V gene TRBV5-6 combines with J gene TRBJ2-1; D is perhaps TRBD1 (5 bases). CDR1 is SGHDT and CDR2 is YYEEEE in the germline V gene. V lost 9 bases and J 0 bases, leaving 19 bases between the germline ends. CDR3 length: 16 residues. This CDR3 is CATQGPRQSSYNEQFF. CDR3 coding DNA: TGTGCCACGCAGGGTCCTAGACAGAGCTCCTACAATGAGCAGTTCTTC. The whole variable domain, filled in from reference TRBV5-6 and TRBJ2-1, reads DAGVTQSPTHLIKTRGQQVTLRCSPKSGHDTVSWYQQALGQGPQFIFQYYEEEERQRGNFPDRFSGHQFPNYSSELNVNALLLGDSALYLCATQGPRQSSYNEQFFGPGTRLTVL.

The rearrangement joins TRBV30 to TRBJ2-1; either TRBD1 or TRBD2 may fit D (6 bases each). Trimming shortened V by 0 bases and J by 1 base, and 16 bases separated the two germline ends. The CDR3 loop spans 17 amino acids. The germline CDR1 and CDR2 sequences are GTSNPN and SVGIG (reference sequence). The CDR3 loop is CAWSVYRGQGSYNEQFF. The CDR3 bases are TGTGCCTGGAGTGTATACCGGGGGCAAGGGTCCTACAATGAGCAGTTCTTC.

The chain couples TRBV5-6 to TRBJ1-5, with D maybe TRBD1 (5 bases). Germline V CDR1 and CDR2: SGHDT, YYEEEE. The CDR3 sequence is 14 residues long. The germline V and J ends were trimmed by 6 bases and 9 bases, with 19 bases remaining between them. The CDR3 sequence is CASKRRQSMRPQHF. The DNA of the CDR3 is TGTGCCAGCAAGCGGAGACAGTCGATGCGGCCCCAGCATTTT.

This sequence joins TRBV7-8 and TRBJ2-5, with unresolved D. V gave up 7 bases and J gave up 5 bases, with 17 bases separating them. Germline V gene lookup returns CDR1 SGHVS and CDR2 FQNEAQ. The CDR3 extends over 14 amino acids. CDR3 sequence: CASMGKVASETQYF. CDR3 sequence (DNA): TGTGCCAGCATGGGGAAGGTAGCTTCCGAGACCCAGTACTTC.

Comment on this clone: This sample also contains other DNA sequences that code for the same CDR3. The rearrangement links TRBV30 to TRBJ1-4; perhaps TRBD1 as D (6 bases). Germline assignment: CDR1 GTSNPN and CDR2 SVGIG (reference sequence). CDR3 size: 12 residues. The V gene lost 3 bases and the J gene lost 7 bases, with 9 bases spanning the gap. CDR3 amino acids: CAWSTGTEKLFF. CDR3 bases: TGTGCCTGGAGCACAGGGACTGAAAAACTGTTTTTT.

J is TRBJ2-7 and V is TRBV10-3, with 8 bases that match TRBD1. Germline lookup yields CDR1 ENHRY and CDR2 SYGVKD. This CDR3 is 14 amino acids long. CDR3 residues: CATSQGAPPNEQYF. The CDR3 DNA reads TGTGCTACCAGCCAGGGGGCGCCCCCCAACGAGCAGTACTTC.

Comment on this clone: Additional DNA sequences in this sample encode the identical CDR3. The CDR3 here is CASSLTSGTYNEQFF. The CDR3 DNA reads TGTGCCAGCAGTCTGACTAGCGGGACCTACAATGAGCAGTTCTTC. V gene TRBV6-5 combines with J gene TRBJ2-1; 11 nucleotides match TRBD2. CDR3 length equals 15 residues. After removal of 5 bases from V and 2 bases from J, the junction contained 2 bases not matched to a gene. Germline V CDR1 and CDR2: MNHEY, SVGAGI.

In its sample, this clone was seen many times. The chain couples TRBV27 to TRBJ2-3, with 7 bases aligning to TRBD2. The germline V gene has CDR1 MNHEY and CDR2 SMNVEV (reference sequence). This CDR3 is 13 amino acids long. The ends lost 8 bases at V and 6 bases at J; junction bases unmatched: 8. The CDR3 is CASGRGSGDTQYF. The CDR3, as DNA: TGTGCCAGCGGACGCGGGAGTGGTGATACGCAGTATTTT.

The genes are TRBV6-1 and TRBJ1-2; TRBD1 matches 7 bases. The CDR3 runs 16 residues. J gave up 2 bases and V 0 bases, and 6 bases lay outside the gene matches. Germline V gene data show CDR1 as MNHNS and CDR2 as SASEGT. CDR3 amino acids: CASSEATKTGNYGYTF. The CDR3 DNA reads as TGTGCCAGCAGTGAAGCGACAAAGACAGGGAACTATGGCTACACCTTC.

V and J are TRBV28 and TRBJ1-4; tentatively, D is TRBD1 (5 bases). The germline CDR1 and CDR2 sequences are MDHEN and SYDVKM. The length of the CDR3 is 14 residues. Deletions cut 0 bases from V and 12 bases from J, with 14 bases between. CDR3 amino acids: CASSLWQGNEQLFF. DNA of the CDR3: TGTGCCAGCAGTTTATGGCAGGGCAACGAACAACTGTTTTTT.

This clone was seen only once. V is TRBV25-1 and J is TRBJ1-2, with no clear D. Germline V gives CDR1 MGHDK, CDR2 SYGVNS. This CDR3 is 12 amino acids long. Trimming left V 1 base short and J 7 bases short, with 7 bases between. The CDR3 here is CASSESVGGYTF. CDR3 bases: TGTGCCAGCAGTGAATCGGTCGGTGGCTACACCTTC.

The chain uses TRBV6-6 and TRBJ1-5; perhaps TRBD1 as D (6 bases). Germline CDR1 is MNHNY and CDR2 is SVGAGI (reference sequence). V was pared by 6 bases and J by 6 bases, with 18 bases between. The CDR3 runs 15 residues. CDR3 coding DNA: TGTGCCAGCAGAACCGGGGGGGGCTCTACTCAGCCCCAGCATTTT. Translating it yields CASRTGGGSTQPQHF.

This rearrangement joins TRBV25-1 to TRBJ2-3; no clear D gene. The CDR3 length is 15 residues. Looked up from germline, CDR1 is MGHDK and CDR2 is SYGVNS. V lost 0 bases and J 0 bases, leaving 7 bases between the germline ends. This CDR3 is CASSEYSTSTDTQYF. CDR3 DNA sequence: TGTGCCAGCAGTGAATACTCAACTAGCACAGATACGCAGTATTTT.

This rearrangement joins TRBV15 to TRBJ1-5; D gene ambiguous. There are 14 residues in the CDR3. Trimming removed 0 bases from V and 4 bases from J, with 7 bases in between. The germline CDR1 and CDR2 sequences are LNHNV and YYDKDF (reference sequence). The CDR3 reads CATSRDKENQPQHF. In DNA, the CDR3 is TGTGCCACCAGCAGAGATAAGGAAAATCAGCCCCAGCATTTT.

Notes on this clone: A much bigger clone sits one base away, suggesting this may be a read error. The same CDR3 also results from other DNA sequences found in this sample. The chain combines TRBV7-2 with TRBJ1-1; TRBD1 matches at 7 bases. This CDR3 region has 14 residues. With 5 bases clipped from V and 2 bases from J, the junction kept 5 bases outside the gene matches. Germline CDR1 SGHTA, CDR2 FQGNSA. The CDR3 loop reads CASSGGTANTEAFF. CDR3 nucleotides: TGTGCCAGCAGCGGAGGGACAGCAAACACTGAAGCTTTCTTT.

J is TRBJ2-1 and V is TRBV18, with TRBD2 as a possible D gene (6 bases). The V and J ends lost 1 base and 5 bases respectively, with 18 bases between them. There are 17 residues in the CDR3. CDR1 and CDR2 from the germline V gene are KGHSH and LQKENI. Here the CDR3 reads CASSPRRGSTSHNEQFF. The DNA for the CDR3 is TGTGCCAGCTCACCACGGAGGGGCTCAACGTCCCACAATGAGCAGTTCTTC.

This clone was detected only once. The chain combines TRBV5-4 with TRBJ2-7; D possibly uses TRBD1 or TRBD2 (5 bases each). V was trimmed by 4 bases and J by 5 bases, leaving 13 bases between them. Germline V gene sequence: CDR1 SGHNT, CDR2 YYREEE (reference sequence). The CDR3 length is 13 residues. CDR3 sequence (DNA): TGTGCCAGCAGCCCGGGACCTCACAACGAGCAGTACTTC. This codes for CASSPGPHNEQYF.

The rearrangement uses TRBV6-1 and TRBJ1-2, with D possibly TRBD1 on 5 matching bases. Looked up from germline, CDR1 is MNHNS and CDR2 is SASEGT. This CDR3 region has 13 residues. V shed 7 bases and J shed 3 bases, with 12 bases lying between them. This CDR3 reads CASTGTDHYGYTF. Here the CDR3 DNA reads TGTGCCAGCACCGGGACGGACCACTATGGCTACACCTTC.

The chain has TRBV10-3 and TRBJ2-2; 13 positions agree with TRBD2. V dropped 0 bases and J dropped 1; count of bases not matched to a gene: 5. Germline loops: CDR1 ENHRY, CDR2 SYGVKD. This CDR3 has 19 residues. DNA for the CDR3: TGTGCCATCAGTGAGTCCGGAACTAGCGGGAGGGTGAACACCGGGGAGCTGTTTTTT. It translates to CAISESGTSGRVNTGELFF.

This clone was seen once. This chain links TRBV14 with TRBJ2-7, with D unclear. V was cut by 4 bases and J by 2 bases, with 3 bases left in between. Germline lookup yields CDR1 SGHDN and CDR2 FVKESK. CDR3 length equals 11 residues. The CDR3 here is CASSRAYEQYF. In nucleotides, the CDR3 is TGTGCCAGCAGCCGGGCCTACGAGCAGTACTTC.

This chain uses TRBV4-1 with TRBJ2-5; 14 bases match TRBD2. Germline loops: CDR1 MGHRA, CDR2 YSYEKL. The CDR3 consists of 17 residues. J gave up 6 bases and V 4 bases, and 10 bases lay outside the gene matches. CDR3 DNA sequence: TGCGCCAGCAGCCCGATACCGACTAGCGGGGGGGATAAGACCCAGTACTTC. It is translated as CASSPIPTSGGDKTQYF.

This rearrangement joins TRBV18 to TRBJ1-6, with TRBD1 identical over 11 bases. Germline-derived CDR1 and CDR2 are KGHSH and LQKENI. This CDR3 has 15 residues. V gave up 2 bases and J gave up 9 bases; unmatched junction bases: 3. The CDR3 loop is CASSPGQGAGSPLHF. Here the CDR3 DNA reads TGTGCCAGCTCACCAGGACAGGGGGCGGGTTCACCCCTCCACTTT.

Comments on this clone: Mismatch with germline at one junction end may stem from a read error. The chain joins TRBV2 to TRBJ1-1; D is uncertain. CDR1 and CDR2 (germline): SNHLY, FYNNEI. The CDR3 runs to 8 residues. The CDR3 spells CASSRTAF. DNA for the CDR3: TGTGCCAGCAGTAGGACGGCCTTT.

CDR3 amino acids: CASSLPYRGPNREQYF. DNA of the CDR3: TGTGCCAGCAGCTTACCATACAGGGGTCCTAATCGAGAGCAGTACTTC. J is TRBJ2-7 and V is TRBV7-2; 7 positions match TRBD1. The CDR3 has 16 amino acids. Trimming at V came to 2 bases and at J to 7 bases, leaving 14 bases not matched to a gene. In germline, CDR1 is SGHTA, CDR2 FQGNSA.